The 30 T cell receptor beta chains given below trace back to one sample, sequenced in a study of Ad26.COV2.S vaccination and SARS-CoV-2 variants. Treatment meaning: some 19 received Ad26.COV2.S at low or high dose, single or two shots; roughly five received placebo; per-sample allocation not given. Material that was analyzed had been drawn on day 63 after the first vaccine or placebo injection. Clones were sequenced by immunoSEQ multiplex PCR, and TCRdb holds only the in-frame ones, with some missing. Of about 350,000 clones listed, around 90% are singletons. The input for sequencing was peripheral blood, taken in a trial of Ad26.COV2.S vaccine versus placebo. The source is a person between 18 and 65 years old who received the Ad26.COV2.S COVID-19 vaccine or a placebo.

The V and J genes are TRBV10-3 and TRBJ1-1; D not certain. Germline V gene lookup returns CDR1 ENHRY and CDR2 SYGVKD. This CDR3 contains 13 residues. Trimming pared 5 bases from V and 0 bases from J, leaving 7 bases between. CDR3 sequence (DNA): TGTGCCATCAGTACAACAATGAACACTGAAGCTTTCTTT. It codes for CAISTTMNTEAFF.

The chain links TRBV5-4 to TRBJ2-3; 9 positions agree with TRBD2. Trimming removed 1 base from V and 2 bases from J; junction bases left unmatched: 5. The CDR3 totals 16 residues. CDR1 and CDR2 from the germline V gene are SGHNT and YYREEE (reference sequence). The CDR3 here is CASSLLAGSDTDTQYF. CDR3 nucleotides: TGTGCCAGCAGCTTGCTAGCGGGGTCCGACACAGATACGCAGTATTTT.

The gene calls are TRBV28 and TRBJ2-5, with 14 bases that match TRBD2. Germline CDR1 and CDR2: MDHEN and SYDVKM. The CDR3 contains 17 residues. V trimming: 5 bases; J trimming: 7 bases; junction bases outside the gene matches: 12. CDR3 bases: TGTGCCAGCAGTCTTTTGGGACTAGCGGGAGATGGTAGGACCCAGTACTTC. Translating gives CASSLLGLAGDGRTQYF.

The V and J genes are TRBV5-1 and TRBJ2-3; unclear D gene. There are 14 residues in the CDR3. V lost 0 bases and J 2 bases, leaving 7 bases between the germline ends. Germline CDR1 reads SGHRS; CDR2 reads YFSETQ. The CDR3 reads CASSLGPATDTQYF. CDR3 coding DNA: TGCGCCAGCAGCTTGGGACCAGCCACAGATACGCAGTATTTT.

V is TRBV5-1 and J is TRBJ2-5, with TRBD1 identical over 7 bases. J lost 5 bases, V lost 5 bases, and 6 bases had no gene match. There are 13 residues in the CDR3. From germline, CDR1 is SGHRS and CDR2 YFSETQ. The CDR3 nucleotides read TGCGCCAGCAGGATAGGGGGCTTGGAGACCCAGTACTTC. It yields the protein CASRIGGLETQYF. The full variable domain, completed using reference TRBV5-1 and TRBJ2-5, is KAGVTQTPRYLIKTRGQQVTLSCSPISGHRSVSWYQQTPGQGLQFLFEYFSETQRNKGNFPGRFSGRQFSNSRSEMNVSTLELGDSALYLCASRIGGLETQYFGPGTRLLVL.

The chain is built from TRBV28 and TRBJ2-1; D could derive from TRBD1 or TRBD2 (6 bases each). Trimming removed 9 bases from V and 10 bases from J, with 16 bases in between. This CDR3 is built from 12 residues. Germline CDR1 is MDHEN and CDR2 is SYDVKM. CDR3 bases: TGTGCCAGTAAAGGGGGGAAGGGGGAGCAGTTCTTC. Translation gives CASKGGKGEQFF.

The chain combines TRBV6-5 with TRBJ1-6, with 7 bases fitting TRBD1. V trimming: 5 bases; J trimming: 6 bases; junction bases outside the gene matches: 7. Germline V gene sequence: CDR1 MNHEY, CDR2 SVGAGI. The CDR3 has 15 amino acids. The CDR3 reads CASSPRQGLNSPLHF. The CDR3 bases are TGTGCCAGCAGTCCCCGACAGGGTCTTAATTCACCCCTCCACTTT.

The chain has TRBV7-3 and TRBJ2-7; 10 nucleotides agree with TRBD2. CDR3 length: 15 residues. Germline CDR1 reads SGHTA; CDR2 reads FQGTGA. V was pared by 5 bases and J by 4 bases, with 8 bases of the junction left unmatched. CDR3 nucleotides: TGTGCCAGCAGCGCCTCTAGCGGGGGTCTGTACGAGCAGTACTTC. Its protein product is CASSASSGGLYEQYF.

This clone has a single count. With a much larger clone just one base away, this may be a read error. The chain combines TRBV7-9 with TRBJ2-3; D is ambiguous. This CDR3 has 12 amino acids. Germline loops: CDR1 SEHNR, CDR2 FQNEAQ (reference sequence). Trimming pared 5 bases from V and 0 bases from J, leaving 3 bases between. This CDR3 reads CASSRSTDTQYF. The CDR3 DNA follows: TGTGCCAGCAGCCGGAGCACAGATACGCAGTATTTT.

Notes on this clone: The same CDR3 also results from other DNA sequences found in this sample. The chain uses TRBV4-3 and TRBJ1-2; D not resolved. Trimming took 0 bases from V and 5 from J, leaving 10 bases between them. The CDR3 runs to 14 residues. The germline CDR1 and CDR2 sequences are LGHNA and YSLEER. The CDR3 DNA reads as TGCGCCAGCAGCCAAGATCCGCGAGGATATGGCTACACCTTC. Translated: CASSQDPRGYGYTF.

J is TRBJ1-2 and V is TRBV7-9, with a weak D call TRBD1 (5 bases). The CDR3 length is 16 residues. CDR1 and CDR2 from the germline V gene are SEHNR and FQNEAQ (reference sequence). V was shortened by 5 bases and J by 4 bases, with 20 bases between the two germline ends. The CDR3 DNA reads as TGTGCCAGCAGCGAAAGGGGATCCGGCCCGGGCTATGGCTACACCTTC. Translating it yields CASSERGSGPGYGYTF.

This clone appeared once. Other nucleotide sequences from this sample produce the same CDR3. In DNA form, the CDR3 reads TGTGCCAGCAGCCGAACAGGGTCGGGCACTGAAGCTTTCTTT. Its protein is CASSRTGSGTEAFF. V gene TRBV7-9 combines with J gene TRBJ1-1, with D maybe TRBD1 (6 bases). Trimming took off 5 bases at V and 4 bases at J, with 14 bases between the two ends. The CDR3 has 14 amino acids. The germline V gene has CDR1 SEHNR and CDR2 FQNEAQ (reference sequence).

The CDR3 reads CASSSTSGQLGEQFF. The DNA for the CDR3 is TGTGCCAGCAGCTCGACTAGCGGGCAATTAGGTGAGCAGTTCTTC. The rearrangement uses TRBV3-1 (or the pseudogene TRBV3-2) and TRBJ2-1; 10 bases match TRBD2. This CDR3 has 15 residues. The V gene's germline CDR1 is LGHDT and CDR2 YNNKEL (reference sequence). Unmatched junction bases numbered 10, after V lost 5 bases and J lost 9 bases.

V gene TRBV19 combines with J gene TRBJ1-1, with D hard to call. Per the germline V gene, CDR1 is LNHDA and CDR2 is SQIVND (reference sequence). The CDR3 totals 12 residues. The V end lost 5 bases, the J end lost 10 bases, and 14 bases lay between the germline ends. The CDR3 region is CASSPKPPGAFF. In DNA form, the CDR3 reads TGTGCCAGTAGTCCCAAACCCCCCGGAGCTTTCTTT.

This clone came up a few times. This rearrangement joins TRBV27 to TRBJ2-3, with a weak D call TRBD2 (6 bases). Germline CDR1 and CDR2: MNHEY and SMNVEV (reference sequence). The CDR3 loop spans 15 amino acids. Trimming removed 6 bases at V and 1 base at J, with 14 bases between. The CDR3 nucleotides are TGTGCCAGCAGATCATACGGGACTGGCACAGATACGCAGTATTTT. Translation: CASRSYGTGTDTQYF.

The chain carries TRBV7-2 and TRBJ1-1; no clear D gene. V was cut by 3 bases and J by 2 bases, with 10 bases left in between. CDR1 SGHTA and CDR2 FQGNSA come from the germline V gene. This CDR3 is built from 14 residues. The CDR3 DNA follows: TGTGCCAGCAGCTTGTGGCACGGCAACACTGAAGCTTTCTTT. Its protein is CASSLWHGNTEAFF.

On this clone: A junction end diverges from the germline sequence, so it may reflect a read error. The CDR3 is CASSYSTSSQPQHF. CDR3 sequence (DNA): TGTGCCAGCAGTTACTCGACTAGCAGTCAGCCCCAGCATTTT. This chain connects TRBV6-5 to TRBJ1-5; D unclear. The CDR3 has 14 amino acids. Germline CDR1 and CDR2: MNHEY and SVGAGI.

This sequence joins TRBV7-6 and TRBJ1-6; D perhaps matches TRBD1 (5 bases). Germline assignment: CDR1 SGHVS and CDR2 FNYEAQ. The CDR3 is made up of 19 amino acids. V lost 5 bases to trimming and J lost 10 bases, with 30 bases between them. The CDR3 nucleotides are TGTGCCAGCAGCCTAGAACCCCCCGGCAGGGAGTATAGGAACTCACCCCTCCACTTT. It translates to CASSLEPPGREYRNSPLHF.

By sample share, this clone is medium-sized. The chain uses TRBV6-4 and TRBJ2-1; 11 nucleotides line up with TRBD1. This CDR3 spans 14 amino acids. After removal of 2 bases from V and 6 bases from J, the junction contained 0 bases not matched to a gene. Germline V lookup: CDR1 MRHNA, CDR2 SNTAGT. The CDR3 here is CASSDGTGGNEQFF. The CDR3 nucleotides are TGTGCCAGCAGTGACGGGACAGGGGGCAATGAGCAGTTCTTC.

The rearrangement links TRBV7-9 to TRBJ2-2, with D possibly being TRBD1 (6 bases). The ends were cut back, 3 bases at V and 4 bases at J, with 15 bases in the middle. The CDR3 consists of 16 residues. Germline loops: CDR1 SEHNR, CDR2 FQNEAQ (reference sequence). The CDR3 DNA sequence: TGTGCCAGCAGCTTGCGGGCAGGGGCCCTCACCGGGGAGCTGTTTTTT. Translated: CASSLRAGALTGELFF.

The gene calls are TRBV5-8 and TRBJ2-5; D ambiguous. The CDR3 runs to 13 residues. The V end lost 7 bases, the J end lost 7 bases, and 17 bases lay between the germline ends. CDR1 and CDR2 (germline): SGHTS, YDEGEE. The CDR3 here is CASAPAPEWTQYF. The CDR3 DNA sequence: TGTGCCAGCGCACCCGCTCCCGAGTGGACCCAGTACTTC.

The chain uses TRBV6-5 and TRBJ2-3; D ambiguous. CDR1 MNHEY and CDR2 SVGAGI come from the germline V gene. The CDR3 length is 14 residues. Between the trimmed V and J ends, which lost 6 bases and 0 bases, there was a span of 10 bases. In DNA, the CDR3 is TGTGCCAGCAGCCCGAAACCTAGCACAGATACGCAGTATTTT. Translation gives CASSPKPSTDTQYF.

V usage is TRBV7-7 and J usage is TRBJ2-2, with 8 bases fitting TRBD1. In germline, CDR1 is SSHAT, CDR2 FNYEAQ (reference sequence). V lost 4 bases to trimming and J lost 2 bases; unmatched junction nucleotides: 6. The CDR3 contains 16 residues. For the CDR3, the DNA is TGTGCCAGCAGCTCCCGGGACAGGAGAAACACCGGGGAGCTGTTTTTT. It specifies CASSSRDRRNTGELFF.

The V call is TRBV5-1, the J call TRBJ2-7; TRBD1 matches at 8 bases. The CDR3 consists of 15 residues. Per germline, CDR1 SGHRS and CDR2 YFSETQ. V lost 4 bases and J lost 0; bases outside the gene matches: 6. Here the CDR3 reads CASSQPGQASYEQYF. CDR3 nucleotide sequence: TGCGCCAGCAGCCAGCCGGGACAGGCCTCCTACGAGCAGTACTTC.

The CDR3 nucleotides are TGTGCCAGCAGTGAAGGGTCAGGGACGCGTCAGCCCCAGCATTTT. Translated, it gives CASSEGSGTRQPQHF. This sequence joins TRBV2 and TRBJ1-5; D is possibly TRBD1 (5 bases). V lost 1 base and J 6 bases, leaving 13 bases between the germline ends. The CDR3 consists of 15 residues. Germline V gene lookup returns CDR1 SNHLY and CDR2 FYNNEI.

CDR3 sequence: CASSVLAENYEQYF. CDR3 nucleotides: TGTGCCAGCAGCGTGCTAGCGGAAAACTACGAGCAGTACTTC. The V gene is TRBV9, the J gene TRBJ2-7; the match to TRBD2 covers 7 bases. The CDR3 spans 14 residues. Germline V gives CDR1 SGDLS, CDR2 YYNGEE. J lost 3 bases, V lost 2 bases, and 5 bases had no gene match.

V is TRBV30 and J is TRBJ2-5; 8 positions agree with TRBD2. CDR3 size: 15 residues. Germline CDR1 reads GTSNPN; CDR2 reads SVGIG (reference sequence). V shed 2 bases, J shed 1 base, and the junction held 6 bases outside the gene matches. CDR3 region: CAWSTSGGPQETQYF. The CDR3 DNA is TGTGCCTGGAGTACCAGCGGGGGCCCCCAAGAGACCCAGTACTTC.

This clone was detected once. The chain is built from TRBV28 and TRBJ1-5, with TRBD1 matching 7 bases. The CDR3 has 14 residues. CDR1 MDHEN and CDR2 SYDVKM come from the germline V gene. Trimming removed 5 bases from V and 3 bases from J; junction bases left unmatched: 4. CDR3 in DNA: TGTGCCAGCAGTATGACAGGGACCAATCAGCCCCAGCATTTT. Amino acid sequence: CASSMTGTNQPQHF.

V is TRBV5-4 and J is TRBJ1-5; TRBD1 agrees at 8 bases. J gave up 5 bases and V 0 bases, and 4 bases lay outside the gene matches. In germline, CDR1 is SGHNT, CDR2 YYREEE (reference sequence). The CDR3 consists of 15 residues. The CDR3 DNA sequence: TGTGCCAGCAGCTTGGACGGGGGACAGGATCAGCCCCAGCATTTT. Translated, it gives CASSLDGGQDQPQHF.

The V gene is TRBV28, the J gene TRBJ2-3; TRBD1 might be the D (6 bases). Trimming left V 7 bases short and J 4 bases short, with 18 bases between. Per the germline V gene, CDR1 is MDHEN and CDR2 is SYDVKM. This CDR3 is 15 amino acids long. The CDR3 nucleotides are TGTGCCAGCAAATTTGCGACAGGTGGCTCAGATACGCAGTATTTT. Protein product: CASKFATGGSDTQYF.